A selection of T cell receptor beta chains follows, all from one sample in a study of cytomegalovirus exposure and HLA in healthy donors. The protocol was immunoSEQ multiplex PCR, while the TCRdb copy is restricted to in-frame clones and leaves out a portion. The data hold around 140,000 clones, with roughly 71% observed a single time. Sequenced: PBMCs. Receptors originate from a man younger than 45 in good health and CMV-seronegative. Both conserved end residues are trimmed from each CDR3.

V gene	CDR3 protein
TRBV5-4	ASSLDPRGGQNNEQF
TRBV7-2	ASSALSGRAHYGYT
TRBV25-1	ASSESWREWDEQF
TRBV27	ASRLSGANVLT
TRBV5-1	ASSLIQQGYEQY
TRBV28	ASSINWGEAF
TRBV5-1	ASSLGGYNQPQH
TRBV11-2	ASSKGLEETQY
TRBV28	ASSLHLQGAGSTEAF
TRBV7-3	ASSLIGVRQAGELF
TRBV27	ASSSNYNEQF
TRBV6-5	ASSYSIGTQEAF
TRBV25-1	ASSEIGTGVREQY
TRBV6-6	ASRDSQFGYT